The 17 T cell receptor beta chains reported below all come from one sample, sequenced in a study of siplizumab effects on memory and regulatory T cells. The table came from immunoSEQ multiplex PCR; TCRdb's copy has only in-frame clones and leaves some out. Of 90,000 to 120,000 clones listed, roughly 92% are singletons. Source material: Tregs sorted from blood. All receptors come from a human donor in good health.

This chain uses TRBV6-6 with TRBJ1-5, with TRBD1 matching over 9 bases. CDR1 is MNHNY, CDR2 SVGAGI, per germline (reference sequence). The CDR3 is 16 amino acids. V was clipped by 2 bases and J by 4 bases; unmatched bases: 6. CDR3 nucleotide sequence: TGTGCCAGCAGTTACGGACAGGGGCGCCTAAATCAGCCCCAGCATTTT. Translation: CASSYGQGRLNQPQHF.

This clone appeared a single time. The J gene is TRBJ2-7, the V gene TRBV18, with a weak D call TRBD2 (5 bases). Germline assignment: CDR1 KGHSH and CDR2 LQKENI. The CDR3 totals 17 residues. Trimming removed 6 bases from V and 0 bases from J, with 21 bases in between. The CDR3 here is CASSLYAVSGISYEQYF. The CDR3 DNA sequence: TGTGCCAGCTCCCTCTACGCAGTAAGCGGCATCTCCTACGAGCAGTACTTC.

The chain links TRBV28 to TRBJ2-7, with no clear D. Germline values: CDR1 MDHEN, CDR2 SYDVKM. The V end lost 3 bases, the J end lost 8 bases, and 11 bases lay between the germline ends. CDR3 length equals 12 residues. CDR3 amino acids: CASSLDPRKQYF. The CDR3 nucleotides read TGTGCCAGCAGTTTGGACCCACGTAAGCAGTACTTC.

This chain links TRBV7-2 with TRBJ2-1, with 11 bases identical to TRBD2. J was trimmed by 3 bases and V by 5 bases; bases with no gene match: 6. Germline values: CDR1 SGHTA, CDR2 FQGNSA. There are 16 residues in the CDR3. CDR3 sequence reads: CASSPLAGVLYNEQFF. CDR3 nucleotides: TGTGCCAGCAGCCCACTAGCGGGAGTCCTCTACAATGAGCAGTTCTTC.

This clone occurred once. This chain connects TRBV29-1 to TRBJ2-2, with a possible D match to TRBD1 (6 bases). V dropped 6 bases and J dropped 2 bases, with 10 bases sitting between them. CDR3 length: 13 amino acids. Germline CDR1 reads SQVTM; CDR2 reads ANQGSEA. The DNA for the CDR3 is TGCAGCGTCGGGACAACAAACACCGGGGAGCTGTTTTTT. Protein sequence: CSVGTTNTGELFF.

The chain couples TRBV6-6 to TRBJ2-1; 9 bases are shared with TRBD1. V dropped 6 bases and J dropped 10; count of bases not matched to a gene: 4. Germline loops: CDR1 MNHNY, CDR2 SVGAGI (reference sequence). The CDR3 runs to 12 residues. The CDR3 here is CASRETGGEQFF. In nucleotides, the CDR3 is TGTGCCAGCAGGGAGACAGGGGGGGAGCAGTTCTTC.

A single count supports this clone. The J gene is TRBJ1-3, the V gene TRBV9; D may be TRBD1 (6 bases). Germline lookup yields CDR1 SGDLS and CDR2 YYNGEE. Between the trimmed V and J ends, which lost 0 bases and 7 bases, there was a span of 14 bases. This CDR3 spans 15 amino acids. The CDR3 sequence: CASSVEWGGLNTIYF. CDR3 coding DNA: TGTGCCAGCAGCGTAGAATGGGGGGGCCTGAACACCATATATTTT.

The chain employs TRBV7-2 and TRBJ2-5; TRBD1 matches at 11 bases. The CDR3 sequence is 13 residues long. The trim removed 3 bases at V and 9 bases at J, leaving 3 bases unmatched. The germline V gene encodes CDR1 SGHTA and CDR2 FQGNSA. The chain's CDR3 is CASSFGQGAAQYF. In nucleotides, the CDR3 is TGTGCCAGCAGCTTCGGACAGGGGGCGGCCCAGTACTTC.

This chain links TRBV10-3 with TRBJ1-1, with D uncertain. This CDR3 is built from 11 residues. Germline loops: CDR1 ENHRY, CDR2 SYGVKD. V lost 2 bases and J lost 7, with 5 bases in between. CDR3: CAISEVGEAFF. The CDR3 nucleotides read TGTGCCATCAGTGAGGTTGGTGAAGCTTTCTTT.

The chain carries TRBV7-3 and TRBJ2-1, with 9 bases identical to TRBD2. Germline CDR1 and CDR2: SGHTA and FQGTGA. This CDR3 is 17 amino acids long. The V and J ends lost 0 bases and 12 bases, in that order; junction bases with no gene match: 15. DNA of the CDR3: TGTGCCAGCAGCTTAACTAGTGTTTCGGCGGGAGGGGGAGGGCAGTTCTTC. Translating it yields CASSLTSVSAGGGGQFF.

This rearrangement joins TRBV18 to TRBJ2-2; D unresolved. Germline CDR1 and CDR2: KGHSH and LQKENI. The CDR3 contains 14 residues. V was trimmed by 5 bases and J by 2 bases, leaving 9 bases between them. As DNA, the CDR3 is TGTGCCAGCTCAACGACCCCTAACACCGGGGAGCTGTTTTTT. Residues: CASSTTPNTGELFF.

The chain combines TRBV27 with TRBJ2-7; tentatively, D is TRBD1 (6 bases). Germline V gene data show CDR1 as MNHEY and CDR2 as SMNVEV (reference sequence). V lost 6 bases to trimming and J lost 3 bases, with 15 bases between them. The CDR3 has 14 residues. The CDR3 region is CASSKQGSYYEQYF. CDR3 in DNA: TGTGCCAGCAGCAAACAGGGATCCTACTACGAGCAGTACTTC.

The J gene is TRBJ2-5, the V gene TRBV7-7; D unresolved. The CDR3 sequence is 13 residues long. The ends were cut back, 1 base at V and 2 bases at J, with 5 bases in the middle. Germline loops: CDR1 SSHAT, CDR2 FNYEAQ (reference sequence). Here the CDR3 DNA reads TGTGCCAGCAGCTTAGGTCTTCAAGAGACCCAGTACTTC. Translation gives CASSLGLQETQYF.

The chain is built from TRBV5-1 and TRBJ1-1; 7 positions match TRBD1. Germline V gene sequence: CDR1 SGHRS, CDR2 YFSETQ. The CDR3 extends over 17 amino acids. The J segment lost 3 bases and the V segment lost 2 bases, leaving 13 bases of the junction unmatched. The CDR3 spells CASSFRTATGMDTEAFF. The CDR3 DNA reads TGCGCCAGCAGCTTTAGAACCGCGACAGGGATGGACACTGAAGCTTTCTTT.

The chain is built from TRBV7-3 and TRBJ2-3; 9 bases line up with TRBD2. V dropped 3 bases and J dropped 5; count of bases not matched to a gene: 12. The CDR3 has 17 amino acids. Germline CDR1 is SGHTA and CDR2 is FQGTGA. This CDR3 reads CASSFLDPAGGQDTQYF. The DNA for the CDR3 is TGTGCCAGCAGCTTCCTCGATCCGGCGGGAGGGCAAGATACGCAGTATTTT.

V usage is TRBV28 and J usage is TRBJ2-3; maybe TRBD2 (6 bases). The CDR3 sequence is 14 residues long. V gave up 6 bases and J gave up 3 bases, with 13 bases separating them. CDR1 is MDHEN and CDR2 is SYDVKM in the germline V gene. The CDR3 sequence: CASRTGLRTDTQYF. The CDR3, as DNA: TGTGCCAGCAGGACGGGACTCCGAACAGATACGCAGTATTTT.

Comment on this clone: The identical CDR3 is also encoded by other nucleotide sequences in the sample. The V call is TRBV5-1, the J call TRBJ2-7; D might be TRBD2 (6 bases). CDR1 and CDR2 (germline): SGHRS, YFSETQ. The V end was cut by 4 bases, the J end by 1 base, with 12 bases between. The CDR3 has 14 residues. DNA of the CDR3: TGCGCCAGCAGCATCGGGACTGTATCCTACGAGCAGTACTTC. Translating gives CASSIGTVSYEQYF.